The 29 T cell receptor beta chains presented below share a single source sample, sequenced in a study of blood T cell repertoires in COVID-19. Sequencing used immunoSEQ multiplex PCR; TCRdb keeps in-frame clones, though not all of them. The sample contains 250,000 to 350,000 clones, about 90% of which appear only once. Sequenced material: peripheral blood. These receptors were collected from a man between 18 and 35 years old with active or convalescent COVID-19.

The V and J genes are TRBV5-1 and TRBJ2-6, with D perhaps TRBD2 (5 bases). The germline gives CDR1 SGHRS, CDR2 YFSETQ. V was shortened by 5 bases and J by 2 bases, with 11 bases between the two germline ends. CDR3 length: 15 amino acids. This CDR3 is CASRTWTAGANVLTF. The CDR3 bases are TGCGCCAGCAGAACCTGGACTGCTGGGGCCAACGTCCTGACTTTC.

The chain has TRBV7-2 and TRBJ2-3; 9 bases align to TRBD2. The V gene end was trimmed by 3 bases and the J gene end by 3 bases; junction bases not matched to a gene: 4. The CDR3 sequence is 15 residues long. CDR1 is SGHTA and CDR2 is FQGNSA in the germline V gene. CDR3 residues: CASSFEGLATDTQYF. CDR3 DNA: TGTGCCAGCAGCTTTGAGGGACTAGCAACAGATACGCAGTATTTT.

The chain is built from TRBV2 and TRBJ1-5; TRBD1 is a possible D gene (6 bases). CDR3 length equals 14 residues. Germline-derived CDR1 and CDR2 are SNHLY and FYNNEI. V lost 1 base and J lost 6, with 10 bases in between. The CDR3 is CASSEGQEFQPQHF. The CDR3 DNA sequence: TGTGCCAGCAGTGAAGGACAGGAGTTTCAGCCCCAGCATTTT.

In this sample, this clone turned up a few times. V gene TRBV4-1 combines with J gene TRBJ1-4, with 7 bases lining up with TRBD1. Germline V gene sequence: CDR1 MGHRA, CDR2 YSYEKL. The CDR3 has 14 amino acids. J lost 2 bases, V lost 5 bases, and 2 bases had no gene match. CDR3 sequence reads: CASSLGQTNEKLFF. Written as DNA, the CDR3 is TGCGCCAGCAGCTTGGGACAGACTAATGAAAAACTGTTTTTT.

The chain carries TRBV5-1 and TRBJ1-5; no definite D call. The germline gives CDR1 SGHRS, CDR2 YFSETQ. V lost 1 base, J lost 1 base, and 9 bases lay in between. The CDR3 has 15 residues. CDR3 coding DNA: TGCGCCAGCAGCTTGCTCGGGTACAGCAATCAGCCCCAGCATTTT. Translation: CASSLLGYSNQPQHF.

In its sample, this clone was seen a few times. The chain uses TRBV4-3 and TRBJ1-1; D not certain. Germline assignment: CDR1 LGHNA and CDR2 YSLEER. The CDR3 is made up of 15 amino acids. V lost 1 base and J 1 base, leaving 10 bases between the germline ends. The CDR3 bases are TGCGCCAGCAGCCAAGTAGTGCCCGCGAACACTGAAGCTTTCTTT. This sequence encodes CASSQVVPANTEAFF.

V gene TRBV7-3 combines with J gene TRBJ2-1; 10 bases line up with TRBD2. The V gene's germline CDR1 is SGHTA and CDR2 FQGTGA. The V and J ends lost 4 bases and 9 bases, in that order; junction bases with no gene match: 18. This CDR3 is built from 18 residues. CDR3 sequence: CASSSPLSILAGVFEQFF. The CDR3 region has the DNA TGTGCCAGCAGCTCACCACTTAGTATCCTAGCGGGAGTCTTTGAGCAGTTCTTC.

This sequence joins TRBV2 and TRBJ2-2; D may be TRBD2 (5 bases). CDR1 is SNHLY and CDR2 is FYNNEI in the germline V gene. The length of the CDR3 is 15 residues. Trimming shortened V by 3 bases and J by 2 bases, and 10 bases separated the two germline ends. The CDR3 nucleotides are TGTGCCAGCAGTGAGCACGGGATTAACACCGGGGAGCTGTTTTTT. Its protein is CASSEHGINTGELFF.

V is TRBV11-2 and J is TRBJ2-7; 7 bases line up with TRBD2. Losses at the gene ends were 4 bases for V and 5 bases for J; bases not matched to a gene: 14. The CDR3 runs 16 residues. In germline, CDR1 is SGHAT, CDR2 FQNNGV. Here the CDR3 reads CASSSSWETSFDEQYF. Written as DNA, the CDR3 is TGTGCCAGCAGCTCTAGTTGGGAGACTAGCTTCGACGAGCAGTACTTC.

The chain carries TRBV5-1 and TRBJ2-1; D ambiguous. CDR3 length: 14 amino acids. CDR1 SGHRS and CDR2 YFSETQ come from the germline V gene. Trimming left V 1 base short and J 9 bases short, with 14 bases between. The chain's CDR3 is CASSLRLDGGEQFF. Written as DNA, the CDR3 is TGCGCCAGCAGCTTGAGGCTAGATGGTGGTGAGCAGTTCTTC.

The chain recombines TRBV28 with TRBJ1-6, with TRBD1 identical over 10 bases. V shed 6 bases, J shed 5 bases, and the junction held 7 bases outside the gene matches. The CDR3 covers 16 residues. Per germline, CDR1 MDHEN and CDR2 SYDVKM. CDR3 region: CASRFLGQGNNSPLHF. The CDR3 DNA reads TGTGCCAGCAGGTTCCTGGGACAGGGGAATAATTCACCCCTCCACTTT.

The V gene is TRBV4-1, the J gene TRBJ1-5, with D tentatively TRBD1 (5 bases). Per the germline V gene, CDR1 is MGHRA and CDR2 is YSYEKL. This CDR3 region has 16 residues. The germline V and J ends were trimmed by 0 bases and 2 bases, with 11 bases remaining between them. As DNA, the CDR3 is TGCGCCAGCAGCCAAGATTCGGGGGGGGGCAATCAGCCCCAGCATTTT. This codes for CASSQDSGGGNQPQHF.

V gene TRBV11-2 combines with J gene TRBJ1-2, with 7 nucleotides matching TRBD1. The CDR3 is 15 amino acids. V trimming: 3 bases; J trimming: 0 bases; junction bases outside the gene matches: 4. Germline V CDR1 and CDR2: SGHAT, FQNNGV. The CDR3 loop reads CASSLQGGTNYGYTF. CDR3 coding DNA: TGTGCCAGCAGCTTGCAGGGGGGTACTAACTATGGCTACACCTTC.

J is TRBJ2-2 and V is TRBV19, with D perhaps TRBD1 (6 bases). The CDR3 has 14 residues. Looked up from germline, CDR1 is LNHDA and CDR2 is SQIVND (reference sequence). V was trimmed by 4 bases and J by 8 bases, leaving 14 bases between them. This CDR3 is CASSTAGAQGELFF. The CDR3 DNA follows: TGTGCCAGTAGTACCGCAGGGGCGCAGGGGGAGCTGTTTTTT. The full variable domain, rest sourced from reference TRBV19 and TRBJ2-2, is DGGITQSPKYLFRKEGQNVTLSCEQNLNHDAMYWYRQDPGQGLRLIYYSQIVNDFQKGDIAEGYSVSREKKESFPLTVTSAQKNPTAFYLCASSTAGAQGELFFGEGSRLTVL.

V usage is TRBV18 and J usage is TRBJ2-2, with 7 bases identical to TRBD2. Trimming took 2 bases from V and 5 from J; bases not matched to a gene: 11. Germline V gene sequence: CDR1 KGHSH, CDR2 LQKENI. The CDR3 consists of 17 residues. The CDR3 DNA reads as TGTGCCAGCTCACCAGCCAGCGGGGCGCGGTTTACCGGGGAGCTGTTTTTT. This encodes CASSPASGARFTGELFF.

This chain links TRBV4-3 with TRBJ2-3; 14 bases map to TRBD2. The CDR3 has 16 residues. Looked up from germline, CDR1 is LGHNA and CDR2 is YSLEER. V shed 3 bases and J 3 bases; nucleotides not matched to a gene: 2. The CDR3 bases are TGCGCCAGCAGCCAGGGACTAGCGGGGGAAACAGATACGCAGTATTTT. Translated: CASSQGLAGETDTQYF.

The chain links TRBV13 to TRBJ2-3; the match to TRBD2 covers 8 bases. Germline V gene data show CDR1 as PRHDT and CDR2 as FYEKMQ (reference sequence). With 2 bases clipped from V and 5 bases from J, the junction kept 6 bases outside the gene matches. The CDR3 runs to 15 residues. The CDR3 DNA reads TGTGCCAGCAGCTTAAAGCGGGGGTCGGGAGATACGCAGTATTTT. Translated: CASSLKRGSGDTQYF.

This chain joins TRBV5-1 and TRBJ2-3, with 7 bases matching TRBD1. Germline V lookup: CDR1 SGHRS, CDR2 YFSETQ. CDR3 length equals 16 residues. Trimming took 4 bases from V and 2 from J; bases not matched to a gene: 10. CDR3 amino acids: CASSPRPGQITDTQYF. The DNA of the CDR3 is TGCGCCAGCAGCCCCCGGCCGGGACAGATCACAGATACGCAGTATTTT.

The CDR3 is CASSSGTEPTEAFF. CDR3 in DNA: TGTGCCAGCAGCAGTGGGACAGAACCTACTGAAGCTTTCTTT. This chain connects TRBV4-2 to TRBJ1-1; 7 nucleotides match TRBD1. The CDR3 totals 14 residues. Per germline, CDR1 LGHNA and CDR2 YNFKEQ. Trimming took 5 bases from V and 5 from J; bases not matched to a gene: 8.

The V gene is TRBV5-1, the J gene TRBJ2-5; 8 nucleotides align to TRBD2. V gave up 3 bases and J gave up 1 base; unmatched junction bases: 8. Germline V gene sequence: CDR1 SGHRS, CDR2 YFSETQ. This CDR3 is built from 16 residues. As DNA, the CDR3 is TGCGCCAGCAGCTCCAGGACTAGCAGACGCCAAGAGACCCAGTACTTC. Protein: CASSSRTSRRQETQYF.

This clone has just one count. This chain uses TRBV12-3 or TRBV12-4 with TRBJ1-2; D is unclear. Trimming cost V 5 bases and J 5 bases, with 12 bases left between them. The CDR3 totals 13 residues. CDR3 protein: CASSPDTSYGYTF. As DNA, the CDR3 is TGTGCCAGCAGTCCCGACACCTCATATGGCTACACCTTC.

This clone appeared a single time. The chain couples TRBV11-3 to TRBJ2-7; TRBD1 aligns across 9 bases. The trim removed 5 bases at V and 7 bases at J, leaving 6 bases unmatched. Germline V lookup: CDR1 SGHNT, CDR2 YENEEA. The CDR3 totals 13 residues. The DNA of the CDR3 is TGTGCCAGCAGCGCGGGGACAGGGACTGAGCAGTACTTC. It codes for CASSAGTGTEQYF.

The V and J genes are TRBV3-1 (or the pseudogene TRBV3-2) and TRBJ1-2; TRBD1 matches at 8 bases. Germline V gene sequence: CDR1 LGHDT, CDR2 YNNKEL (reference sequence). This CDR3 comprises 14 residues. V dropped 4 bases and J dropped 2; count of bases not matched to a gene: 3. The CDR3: CASSPDRGNYGYTF. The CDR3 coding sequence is TGTGCCAGCAGCCCCGACAGGGGAAACTATGGCTACACCTTC.

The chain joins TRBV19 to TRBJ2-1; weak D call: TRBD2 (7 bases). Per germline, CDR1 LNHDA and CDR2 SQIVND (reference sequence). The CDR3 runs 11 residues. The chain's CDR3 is CATGGPNEQFF. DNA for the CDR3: TGTGCGACCGGGGGGCCCAATGAGCAGTTCTTC.

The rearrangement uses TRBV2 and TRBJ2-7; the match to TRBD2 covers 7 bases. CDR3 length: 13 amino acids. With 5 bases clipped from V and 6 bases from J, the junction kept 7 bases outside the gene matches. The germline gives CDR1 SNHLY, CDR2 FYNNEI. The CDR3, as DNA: TGTGCCAGCAGTAGCGGGATGGGTGGCGAGCAGTACTTC. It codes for CASSSGMGGEQYF.

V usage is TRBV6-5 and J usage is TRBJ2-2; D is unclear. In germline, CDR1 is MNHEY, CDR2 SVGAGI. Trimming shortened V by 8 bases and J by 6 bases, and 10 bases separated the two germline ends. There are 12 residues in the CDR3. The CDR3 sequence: CASPKLPGELFF. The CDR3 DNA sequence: TGTGCCAGCCCTAAATTACCCGGGGAGCTGTTTTTT.

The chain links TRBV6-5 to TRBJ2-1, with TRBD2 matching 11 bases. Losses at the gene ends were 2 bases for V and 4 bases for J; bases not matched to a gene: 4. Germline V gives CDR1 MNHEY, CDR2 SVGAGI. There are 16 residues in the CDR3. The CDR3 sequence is CASSYTGTSGYNEQFF. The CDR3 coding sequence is TGTGCCAGCAGTTACACCGGGACTAGCGGATACAATGAGCAGTTCTTC.

This chain's CDR3 is CASSFVWEGPDTQYF. The CDR3 DNA reads as TGTGCCAGCAGTTTCGTGTGGGAGGGACCAGATACGCAGTATTTT. This rearrangement joins TRBV28 to TRBJ2-3; 7 bases align to TRBD2. This CDR3 region has 15 residues. The germline V gene encodes CDR1 MDHEN and CDR2 SYDVKM. Germline trimming cut 3 bases from V and 4 bases from J; bases unmatched to any gene: 7.

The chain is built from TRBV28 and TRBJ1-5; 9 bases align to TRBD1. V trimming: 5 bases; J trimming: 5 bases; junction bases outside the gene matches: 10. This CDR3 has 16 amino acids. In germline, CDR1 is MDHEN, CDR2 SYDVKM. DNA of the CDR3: TGTGCCAGCAGTAACCGGGACAGGGATCCTTATCAGCCCCAGCATTTT. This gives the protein CASSNRDRDPYQPQHF.